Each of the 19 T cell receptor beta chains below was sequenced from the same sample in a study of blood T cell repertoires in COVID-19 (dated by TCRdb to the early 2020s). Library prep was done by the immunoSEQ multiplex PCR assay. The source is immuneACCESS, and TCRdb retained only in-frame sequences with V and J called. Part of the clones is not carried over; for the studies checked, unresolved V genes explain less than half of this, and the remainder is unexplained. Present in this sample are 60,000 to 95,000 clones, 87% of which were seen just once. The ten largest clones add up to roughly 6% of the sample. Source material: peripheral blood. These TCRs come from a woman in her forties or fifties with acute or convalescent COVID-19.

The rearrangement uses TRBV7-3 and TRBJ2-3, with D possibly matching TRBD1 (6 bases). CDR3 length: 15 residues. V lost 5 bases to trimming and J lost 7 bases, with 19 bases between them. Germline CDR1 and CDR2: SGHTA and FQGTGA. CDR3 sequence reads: CASSPAQGRRYTQYF. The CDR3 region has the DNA TGTGCCAGCAGCCCTGCACAGGGTCGTCGATATACGCAGTATTTT.

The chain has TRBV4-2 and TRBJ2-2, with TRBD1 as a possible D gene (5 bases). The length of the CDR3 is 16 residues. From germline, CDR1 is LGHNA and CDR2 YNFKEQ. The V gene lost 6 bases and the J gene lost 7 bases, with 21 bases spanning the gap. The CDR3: CASSTFSGQGVGELFF. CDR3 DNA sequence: TGTGCCAGCAGTACCTTCTCTGGGCAGGGTGTCGGGGAGCTGTTTTTT.

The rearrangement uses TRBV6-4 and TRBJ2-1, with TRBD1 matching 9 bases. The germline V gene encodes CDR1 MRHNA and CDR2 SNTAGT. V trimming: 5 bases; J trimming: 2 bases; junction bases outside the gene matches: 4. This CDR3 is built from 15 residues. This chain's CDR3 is CASSHGQGTYNEQFF. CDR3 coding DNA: TGTGCCAGCAGTCACGGACAGGGGACCTACAATGAGCAGTTCTTC.

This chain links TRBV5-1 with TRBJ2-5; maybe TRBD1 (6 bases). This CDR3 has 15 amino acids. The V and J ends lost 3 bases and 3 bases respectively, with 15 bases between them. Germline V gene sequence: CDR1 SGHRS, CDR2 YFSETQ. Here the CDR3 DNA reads TGCGCCAGCAGCTCCGGGACAAACTTAAAAGAGACCCAGTACTTC. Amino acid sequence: CASSSGTNLKETQYF.

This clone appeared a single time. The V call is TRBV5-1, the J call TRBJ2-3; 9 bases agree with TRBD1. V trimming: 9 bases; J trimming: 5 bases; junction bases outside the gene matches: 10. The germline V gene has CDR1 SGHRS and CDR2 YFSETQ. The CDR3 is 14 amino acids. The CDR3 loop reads CATTTGGGRDTQYF. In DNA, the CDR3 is TGCGCCACTACGACAGGGGGAGGGAGAGATACGCAGTATTTT.

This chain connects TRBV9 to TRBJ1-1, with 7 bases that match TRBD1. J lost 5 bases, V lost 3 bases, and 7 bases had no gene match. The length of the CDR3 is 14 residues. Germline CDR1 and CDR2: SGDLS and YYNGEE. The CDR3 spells CASSANRGGTEAFF. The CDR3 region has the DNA TGTGCCAGCAGCGCGAACAGGGGTGGAACTGAAGCTTTCTTT.

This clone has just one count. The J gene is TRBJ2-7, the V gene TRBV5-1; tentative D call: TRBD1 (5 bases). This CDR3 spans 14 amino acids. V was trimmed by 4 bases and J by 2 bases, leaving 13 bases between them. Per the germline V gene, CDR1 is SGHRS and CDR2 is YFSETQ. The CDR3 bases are TGCGCCAGCAGCCCAGGAGACAGAGCCTACGAGCAGTACTTC. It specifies CASSPGDRAYEQYF.

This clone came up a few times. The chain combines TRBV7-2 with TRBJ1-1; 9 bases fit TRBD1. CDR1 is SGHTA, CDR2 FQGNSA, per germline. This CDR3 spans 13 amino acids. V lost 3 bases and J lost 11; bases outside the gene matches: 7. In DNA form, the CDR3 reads TGTGCCAGCAGCTTGACAGGGGGTTCGAACGCTTTCTTT. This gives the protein CASSLTGGSNAFF.

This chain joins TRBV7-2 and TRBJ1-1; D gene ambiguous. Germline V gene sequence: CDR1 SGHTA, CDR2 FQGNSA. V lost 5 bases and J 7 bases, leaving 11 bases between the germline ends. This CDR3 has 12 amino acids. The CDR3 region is CASSPTQIEAFF. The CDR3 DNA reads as TGTGCCAGCAGCCCAACACAAATTGAAGCTTTCTTT.

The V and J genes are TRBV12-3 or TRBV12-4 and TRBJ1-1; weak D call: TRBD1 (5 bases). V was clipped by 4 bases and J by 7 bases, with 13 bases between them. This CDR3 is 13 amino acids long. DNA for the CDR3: TGTGCCAGCAGTTACGACAGAGCGATTGAAGCTTTCTTT. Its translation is CASSYDRAIEAFF.

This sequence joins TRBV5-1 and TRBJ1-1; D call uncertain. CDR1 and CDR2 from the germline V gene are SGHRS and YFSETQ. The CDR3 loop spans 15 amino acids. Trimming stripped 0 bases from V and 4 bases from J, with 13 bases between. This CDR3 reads CASSLVVQAGTEAFF. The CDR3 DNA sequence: TGCGCCAGCAGCTTGGTAGTTCAAGCGGGCACTGAAGCTTTCTTT.

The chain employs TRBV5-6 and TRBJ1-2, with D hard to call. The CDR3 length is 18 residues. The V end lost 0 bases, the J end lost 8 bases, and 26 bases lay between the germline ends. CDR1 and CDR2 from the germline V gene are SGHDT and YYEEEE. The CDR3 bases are TGTGCCAGCAGCTTGGCCCTCGGGCCAACACGGAGGTACATGGGCTACACCTTC. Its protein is CASSLALGPTRRYMGYTF.

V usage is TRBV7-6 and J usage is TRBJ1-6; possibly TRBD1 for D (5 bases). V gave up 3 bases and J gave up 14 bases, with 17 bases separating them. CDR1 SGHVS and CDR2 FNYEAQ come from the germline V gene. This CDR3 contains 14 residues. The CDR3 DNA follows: TGTGCCAGCAGCTTGACCCCTAGGGGCGATTCCCTCCACTTT. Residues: CASSLTPRGDSLHF.

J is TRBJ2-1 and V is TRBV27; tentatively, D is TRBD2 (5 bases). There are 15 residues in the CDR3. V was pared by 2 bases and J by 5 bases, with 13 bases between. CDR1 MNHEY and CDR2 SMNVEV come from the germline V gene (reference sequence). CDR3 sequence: CASSLLGVVDNEQFF. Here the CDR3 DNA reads TGTGCCAGCAGTTTACTCGGGGTGGTCGACAATGAGCAGTTCTTC.

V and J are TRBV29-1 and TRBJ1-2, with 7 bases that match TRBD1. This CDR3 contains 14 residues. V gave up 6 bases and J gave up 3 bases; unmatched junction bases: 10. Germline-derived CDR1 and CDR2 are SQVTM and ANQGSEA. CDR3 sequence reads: CSVSPDRAHYGYTF. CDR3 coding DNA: TGCAGCGTGAGTCCTGACAGGGCCCACTATGGCTACACCTTC.

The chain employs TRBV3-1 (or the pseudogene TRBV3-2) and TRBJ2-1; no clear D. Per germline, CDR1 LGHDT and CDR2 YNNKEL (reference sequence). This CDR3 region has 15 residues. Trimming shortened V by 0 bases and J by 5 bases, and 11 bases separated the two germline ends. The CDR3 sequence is CASSQERSRNNEQFF. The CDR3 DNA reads TGTGCCAGCAGCCAAGAGCGGTCCCGAAACAATGAGCAGTTCTTC.

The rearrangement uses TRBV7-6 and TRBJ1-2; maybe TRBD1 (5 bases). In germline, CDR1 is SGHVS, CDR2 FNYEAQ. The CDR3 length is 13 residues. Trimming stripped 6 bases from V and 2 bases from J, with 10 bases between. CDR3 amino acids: CASSQRGNYGYTF. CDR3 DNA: TGTGCCAGCAGTCAACGGGGGAACTATGGCTACACCTTC. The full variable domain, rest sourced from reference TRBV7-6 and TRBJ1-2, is GAGVSQSPRYKVTKRGQDVALRCDPISGHVSLYWYRQALGQGPEFLTYFNYEAQQDKSGLPNDRFSAERPEGSISTLTIQRTEQRDSAMYRCASSQRGNYGYTFGSGTRLTVV.

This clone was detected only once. CDR3 residues: CASSPGLTRTDTQYF. The CDR3 coding sequence is TGTGCCAGTAGTCCGGGACTAACTCGCACAGATACGCAGTATTTT. This chain connects TRBV19 to TRBJ2-3; 7 nucleotides match TRBD2. CDR1 is LNHDA and CDR2 is SQIVND in the germline V gene (reference sequence). This CDR3 is built from 15 residues. V gave up 5 bases and J gave up 1 base; unmatched junction bases: 6.

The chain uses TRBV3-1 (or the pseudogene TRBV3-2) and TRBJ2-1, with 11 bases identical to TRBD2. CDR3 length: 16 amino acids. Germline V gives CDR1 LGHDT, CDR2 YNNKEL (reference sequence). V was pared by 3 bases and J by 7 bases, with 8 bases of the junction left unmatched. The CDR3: CASSQAGTSGNNEQFF. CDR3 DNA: TGTGCCAGCAGCCAGGCCGGGACTAGCGGTAATAATGAGCAGTTCTTC.